These 27 T cell receptor beta chains came from one sample sequenced in a study of cytomegalovirus exposure and HLA in healthy donors. Assay used: immunoSEQ multiplex PCR; TCRdb lists only in-frame clones, some missing. The sample lists about 110,000 clones; approximately 90% were seen once. Sequenced: PBMCs. The receptors stem from a woman aged 25 to 39 in good health and CMV-seropositive.

This chain joins TRBV19 and TRBJ1-5; TRBD1 matches 9 bases. CDR3 length equals 16 residues. The germline V gene has CDR1 LNHDA and CDR2 SQIVND (reference sequence). V shed 10 bases and J 2 bases; nucleotides not matched to a gene: 12. CDR3 sequence reads: CATTGTGHIRNQPQHF. The DNA for the CDR3 is TGTGCCACCACCGGGACAGGGCACATACGCAATCAGCCCCAGCATTTT. Combining the CDR3 with reference TRBV19 and TRBJ1-5 gives the whole variable domain DGGITQSPKYLFRKEGQNVTLSCEQNLNHDAMYWYRQDPGQGLRLIYYSQIVNDFQKGDIAEGYSVSREKKESFPLTVTSAQKNPTAFYLCATTGTGHIRNQPQHFGDGTRLSIL.

The rearrangement joins TRBV5-6 to TRBJ2-3; D perhaps matches TRBD2 (6 bases). The CDR3 runs to 16 residues. Germline V gene lookup returns CDR1 SGHDT and CDR2 YYEEEE. Trimming removed 7 bases from V and 1 base from J, with 19 bases in between. For the CDR3, the DNA is TGTGCCAGCGGCCTCTCATTGCGGGGAGGCACAGATACGCAGTATTTT. It encodes CASGLSLRGGTDTQYF.

This sequence joins TRBV4-3 and TRBJ2-5; 8 nucleotides line up with TRBD2. Germline assignment: CDR1 LGHNA and CDR2 YSLEER. CDR3 length equals 14 residues. The V segment lost 2 bases and the J segment 5 bases; nucleotides outside the gene matches: 4. The CDR3 here is CASSQLSGSETQYF. For the CDR3, the DNA is TGCGCCAGCAGCCAACTCAGCGGGAGTGAGACCCAGTACTTC.

The chain employs TRBV27 and TRBJ2-3; D gene uncertain. The CDR3 is 13 residues long. Germline CDR1 and CDR2: MNHEY and SMNVEV (reference sequence). Trimming shortened V by 4 bases and J by 5 bases, and 10 bases separated the two germline ends. CDR3 DNA: TGTGCCAGCAGTTCCGACAACCTAGATACGCAGTATTTT. Translation gives CASSSDNLDTQYF.

The gene calls are TRBV5-1 and TRBJ2-3, with TRBD1 matching over 7 bases. From germline, CDR1 is SGHRS and CDR2 YFSETQ. V lost 2 bases and J lost 3; bases outside the gene matches: 3. The CDR3 consists of 14 residues. The CDR3 spells CASSFDRVTDTQYF. The CDR3 DNA is TGCGCCAGCAGCTTCGACAGGGTAACAGATACGCAGTATTTT.

The chain couples TRBV2 to TRBJ2-1, with D maybe TRBD2 (5 bases). The CDR3 runs 14 residues. Per germline, CDR1 SNHLY and CDR2 FYNNEI. The V and J ends lost 1 base and 6 bases respectively, with 10 bases between them. CDR3 nucleotides: TGTGCCAGCAGTGAAGGGACGGACTTCAATGAGCAGTTCTTC. Translation gives CASSEGTDFNEQFF.

V gene TRBV2 combines with J gene TRBJ1-3; 9 bases are shared with TRBD1. V gave up 7 bases and J gave up 4 bases; unmatched junction bases: 11. Germline loops: CDR1 SNHLY, CDR2 FYNNEI. There are 16 residues in the CDR3. The CDR3 protein is CASIGNRGLAGNTIYF. The CDR3 coding sequence is TGTGCCAGCATCGGGAACAGGGGGCTGGCGGGAAACACCATATATTTT.

In DNA form, the CDR3 reads TGTGCCAGCAGGCCCGGTGGGGGAGGCACTGAAGCTTTCTTT. It yields the protein CASRPGGGGTEAFF. The rearrangement links TRBV13 to TRBJ1-1; weak D call: TRBD1 (5 bases). The CDR3 is 14 residues long. The germline V gene encodes CDR1 PRHDT and CDR2 FYEKMQ (reference sequence). V was trimmed by 6 bases and J by 4 bases, leaving 15 bases between them. Complete variable domain (other parts from reference TRBV13 and TRBJ1-1): AAGVIQSPRHLIKEKRETATLKCYPIPRHDTVYWYQQGPGQDPQFLISFYEKMQSDKGSIPDRFSAQQFSDYHSELNMSSLELGDSALYFCASRPGGGGTEAFFGQGTRLTVV.

The chain joins TRBV15 to TRBJ1-1; a weak D match, TRBD1 (6 bases). Trimming cost V 0 bases and J 4 bases, with 9 bases left between them. This CDR3 is built from 14 residues. Germline CDR1 and CDR2: LNHNV and YYDKDF (reference sequence). The CDR3 DNA reads as TGTGCCACCAGCAGAGATGTGGGGGCCACTGAAGCTTTCTTT. It specifies CATSRDVGATEAFF.

The table lists this clone with a count of one. The CDR3 is CSVVAGYEQYF. As DNA, the CDR3 is TGCAGCGTGGTGGCAGGATACGAGCAGTACTTC. The chain employs TRBV29-1 and TRBJ2-7; no clear D. The V end was cut by 6 bases, the J end by 4 bases, with 10 bases between. The CDR3 totals 11 residues. Germline CDR1 and CDR2: SQVTM and ANQGSEA.

This chain connects TRBV6-5 to TRBJ1-1; D not certain. This CDR3 is built from 13 residues. The V end lost 5 bases, the J end lost 0 bases, and 7 bases lay between the germline ends. Germline V gene lookup returns CDR1 MNHEY and CDR2 SVGAGI. CDR3 residues: CASSTPMNTEAFF. CDR3 in DNA: TGTGCCAGCAGTACACCCATGAACACTGAAGCTTTCTTT.

V usage is TRBV5-3 and J usage is TRBJ1-5; TRBD1 agrees at 8 bases. TRBV5-3 is an ORF for which the function is uncertain. V trimming: 5 bases; J trimming: 0 bases; junction bases outside the gene matches: 4. The CDR3 totals 15 residues. Here the CDR3 DNA reads TGTGCCAGAAGACCGGACAGGGATAGCAATCAGCCCCAGCATTTT. This sequence encodes CARRPDRDSNQPQHF.

Here the CDR3 reads CSVYSGGVYNEQFF. CDR3 nucleotides: TGCAGCGTTTATTCTGGGGGGGTATACAATGAGCAGTTCTTC. The chain couples TRBV29-1 to TRBJ2-1; TRBD2 matches at 7 bases. V shed 5 bases and J 4 bases; nucleotides not matched to a gene: 8. Germline lookup yields CDR1 SQVTM and CDR2 ANQGSEA. CDR3 length: 14 residues.

The chain recombines TRBV12-5 with TRBJ2-2, with 7 bases identical to TRBD1. Germline values: CDR1 LGHNT, CDR2 FRNRAP. Losses at the gene ends were 8 bases for V and 2 bases for J; bases not matched to a gene: 5. The CDR3 extends over 14 amino acids. The CDR3 DNA reads TGTGCTAGTAAAGGGACAGCTAACACCGGGGAGCTGTTTTTT. It encodes CASKGTANTGELFF.

V gene TRBV7-7 combines with J gene TRBJ2-5, with 9 bases matching TRBD2. CDR3 length equals 14 residues. The V gene end was trimmed by 5 bases and the J gene end by 4 bases; junction bases not matched to a gene: 5. Germline-derived CDR1 and CDR2 are SSHAT and FNYEAQ (reference sequence). The CDR3 protein is CASSTGLAPETQYF. CDR3 nucleotides: TGTGCCAGCAGCACCGGACTAGCGCCAGAGACCCAGTACTTC.

The chain links TRBV6-5 to TRBJ2-7, with 8 bases fitting TRBD1. With V trimmed by 6 bases and J by 1 base, 5 bases remained unmatched. The V gene's germline CDR1 is MNHEY and CDR2 SVGAGI. This CDR3 is built from 14 residues. DNA of the CDR3: TGTGCCAGCAGCCGAGGACAGGGTTCCTACGAGCAGTACTTC. It yields the protein CASSRGQGSYEQYF.

This clone occurred once. Relative to the germline gene, one junction end is altered; a read error may explain this. The chain combines TRBV7-9 with TRBJ2-7, with 7 bases aligning to TRBD1. CDR3 length: 13 residues. Germline CDR1 and CDR2: SEHNR and FQNEAQ (reference sequence). In DNA, the CDR3 is TGTGCCAGCAGCTTTACAGGGGCCGCAGAGCTGTACTTC. This gives the protein CASSFTGAAELYF.

J is TRBJ2-7 and V is TRBV27, with D perhaps matching TRBD1 (5 bases). This CDR3 comprises 14 residues. V shed 4 bases and J shed 3 bases, with 13 bases lying between them. Per germline, CDR1 MNHEY and CDR2 SMNVEV (reference sequence). The CDR3 is CASSSAQGFYEQYF. The CDR3 bases are TGTGCCAGCAGTTCCGCTCAGGGATTCTACGAGCAGTACTTC.

The gene calls are TRBV18 and TRBJ2-5; D not resolved. Trimming removed 3 bases at V and 2 bases at J, with 10 bases between. CDR1 is KGHSH, CDR2 LQKENI, per germline. The CDR3 length is 14 residues. The CDR3 bases are TGTGCCAGCTCACCGGTGGTCACTCAAGAGACCCAGTACTTC. Protein product: CASSPVVTQETQYF.

The V call is TRBV28, the J call TRBJ1-5; 7 bases map to TRBD1. CDR1 is MDHEN and CDR2 is SYDVKM in the germline V gene. This CDR3 has 15 amino acids. The junction had 7 bases not matched to a gene; V was cut back by 6 bases and J by 2 bases. The DNA for the CDR3 is TGTGCCAGCAGCCCCACAGGGGTAGGCAATCAGCCCCAGCATTTT. Translating gives CASSPTGVGNQPQHF.

The chain has TRBV7-8 and TRBJ2-5; TRBD2 matches 13 bases. Germline loops: CDR1 SGHVS, CDR2 FQNEAQ. V trimming: 4 bases; J trimming: 5 bases; junction bases outside the gene matches: 13. The CDR3 length is 18 residues. CDR3 nucleotides: TGTGCCAGCAGCTCTCGGACTAGCGGGGGCAATTGGAAGGAGACCCAGTACTTC. Its translation is CASSSRTSGGNWKETQYF.

The chain couples TRBV28 to TRBJ1-5; 7 bases fit TRBD1. The V gene's germline CDR1 is MDHEN and CDR2 SYDVKM. This CDR3 contains 18 residues. The ends lost 6 bases at V and 2 bases at J; junction bases unmatched: 16. The CDR3 nucleotides read TGTGCCAGCAGCCCGACGGCAGGGGGTCTACTGGGCAATCAGCCCCAGCATTTT. Its protein is CASSPTAGGLLGNQPQHF.

In regard to this clone: An end of the junction does not agree with germline; a read error may underlie this. This rearrangement joins TRBV5-4 to TRBJ2-7, with D hard to call. The CDR3 length is 9 residues. Germline CDR1 and CDR2: SGHNT and YYREEE (reference sequence). The CDR3 coding sequence is TGCCCATTTCCCTACGAGCAGTACTTC. Translation: CPFPYEQYF.

A word on this clone: Sequence at one end of the junction differs from germline and may be a read error. The chain is built from TRBV7-7 and TRBJ2-5, with a possible D match to TRBD2 (6 bases). The CDR3 spans 16 residues. CDR1 is SSHAT, CDR2 FNYEAQ, per germline (reference sequence). CDR3 nucleotide sequence: TGTGCTAGCAGCTTAGCGCTTAGTGGGGGAGGAGAGACCCAGTACTTC. It encodes CASSLALSGGGETQYF.

The chain has TRBV7-3 and TRBJ1-2; possibly TRBD1 for D (6 bases). Germline lookup yields CDR1 SGHTA and CDR2 FQGTGA. This CDR3 contains 15 residues. V lost 0 bases and J 4 bases, leaving 12 bases between the germline ends. CDR3 in amino acids: CASSLTGRGSYGYTF. As DNA, the CDR3 is TGTGCCAGCAGCTTAACGGGCAGGGGTTCCTATGGCTACACCTTC.

The V call is TRBV5-1, the J call TRBJ2-7; 9 bases line up with TRBD1. After removal of 1 base from V and 7 bases from J, the junction contained 6 bases not matched to a gene. Per the germline V gene, CDR1 is SGHRS and CDR2 is YFSETQ. There are 14 residues in the CDR3. CDR3 nucleotides: TGCGCCAGCAGCTTGACACAGGGGGCGGGGGAGCAGTACTTC. As protein: CASSLTQGAGEQYF.

This chain joins TRBV5-4 and TRBJ1-1, with 7 bases identical to TRBD1. V trimming: 4 bases; J trimming: 0 bases; junction bases outside the gene matches: 6. This CDR3 has 15 amino acids. The germline V gene encodes CDR1 SGHNT and CDR2 YYREEE (reference sequence). CDR3 coding DNA: TGTGCCAGCAGCCCTAAGACAGGGTTGAACACTGAAGCTTTCTTT. As protein: CASSPKTGLNTEAFF.